This T cell receptor (beta chain) was sequenced in a study of Ad26.COV2.S vaccination and SARS-CoV-2 variants. This clone was seen only a few times. This sample also contains other DNA sequences that code for the same CDR3. Assay used: immunoSEQ multiplex PCR; TCRdb lists only in-frame clones, some missing. This sample has some 370,000 clones; around 82% occur once, and the top ten carry almost 7.5%. Stated treatment: around 19 received Ad26.COV2.S at low or high dose, single or two shots; about 5 received placebo; per-sample allocation not given. Repertoires come from day 63 after the first vaccine or placebo injection. The CDR3 totals 13 residues. V dropped 0 bases and J dropped 2 bases, with 5 bases sitting between them. Germline CDR1 GTSNPN, CDR2 SVGIG (reference sequence).

The sample here was peripheral blood, taken in a trial of Ad26.COV2.S vaccine versus placebo. V is TRBV30 and J is TRBJ1-3; no clear D. The TCR originated in a person aged 18-60 years who received the Ad26.COV2.S COVID-19 vaccine or a placebo. The CDR3 loop is CAWSVSAGNTIYF. CDR3 coding DNA: TGTGCCTGGAGTGTATCAGCTGGAAACACCATATATTTT.